A single T cell receptor (beta chain) is shown here with its context. V gave up 5 bases and J gave up 4 bases, with 8 bases separating them. The CDR3 sequence is 12 residues long. Germline lookup yields CDR1 MNHNS and CDR2 SASEGT. These data come from a study of cytomegalovirus exposure and HLA in healthy donors. This PCR relied on a set of 60 Vbeta primers and 13 Jbeta primers. Sequenced by immunoSEQ multiplex PCR; TCRdb stores in-frame clones only, minus some. The sample holds 150,000 to 200,000 clones; roughly 84% are singletons and the top ten take 1.9%. The chain carries TRBV6-1 and TRBJ2-5; no clear D gene. The sequencing sample was made of PBMCs. The sequence was collected from a man between 18 and 35 years old in good health and CMV-seronegative. CDR3 DNA: TGTGCCAGCAGTTCGAACGGAGAGACCCAGTACTTC. Translated: CASSSNGETQYF.